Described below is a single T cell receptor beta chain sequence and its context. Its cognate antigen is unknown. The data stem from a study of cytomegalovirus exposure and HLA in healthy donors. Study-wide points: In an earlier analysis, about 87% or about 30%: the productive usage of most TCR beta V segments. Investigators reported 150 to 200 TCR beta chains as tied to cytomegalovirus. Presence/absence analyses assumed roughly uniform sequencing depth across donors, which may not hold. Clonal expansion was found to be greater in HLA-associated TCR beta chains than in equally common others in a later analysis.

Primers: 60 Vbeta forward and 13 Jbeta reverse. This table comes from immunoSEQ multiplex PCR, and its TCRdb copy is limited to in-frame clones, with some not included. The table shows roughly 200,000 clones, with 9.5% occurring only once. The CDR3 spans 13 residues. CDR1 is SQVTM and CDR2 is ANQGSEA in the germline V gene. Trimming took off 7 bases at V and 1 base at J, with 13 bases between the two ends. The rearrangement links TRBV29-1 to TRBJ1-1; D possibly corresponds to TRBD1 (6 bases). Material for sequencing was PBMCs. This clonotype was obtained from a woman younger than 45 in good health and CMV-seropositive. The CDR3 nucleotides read TGCAGCGGGGGGACACTCGGGAACACTGAAGCTTTCTTT. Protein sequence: CSGGTLGNTEAFF.